Listed here is a single T cell receptor beta chain. Its antigen is still unknown. Naive CD4+ T cells were purified with Tregs depleted by CD25. Study-level findings and limits: Tumor memory CD4+ T cell TCR gene usage was found to cluster with blood and lymph node memory CD4+ cells and with lymph node naive CD4+ cells. Tumor Treg TCRs overlapped most with tumor naive CD4+ cells.

Trimming took 1 base from V and 4 from J, leaving 10 bases between them. There are 14 residues in the CDR3. The germline gives CDR1 LGHDT, CDR2 YNNKEL (reference sequence). Full-length variable regions came from constant-region reverse primers plus semi-nested Nested Universal Primer A PCR. TCRdb re-called the 5' RACE reads with MiXCR, one entry per CDR3 protein. This sample carries about 46,000 distinct CDR3 sequences, roughly 28% of them seen once, and the ten largest clones take 2.1%. This TCR derives from a female donor with breast cancer. The sequenced material came from naive CD4+ T cells sorted from blood. The subset is: naive CD4+ T cells, CD4+CD45RA+CD25-. V is TRBV3-1 and J is TRBJ1-1; tentative D call: TRBD1 (5 bases). This chain's CDR3 is CASSQVGGITEAFF. In DNA, the CDR3 is TGTGCCAGCAGCCAAGTCGGGGGAATCACTGAAGCTTTCTTT.